The present entry profiles one TCR beta chain with its context. What it binds is not known. This entry comes from a study of cytomegalovirus exposure and HLA in healthy donors. Study-wide points: Data from an earlier analysis indicated that most TCR beta V segments were productive either about 87% or about 30% of the time.

With 60 Vbeta and 13 Jbeta primers, the PCR was carried out. Assay used: immunoSEQ multiplex PCR; TCRdb lists only in-frame clones, some missing. The table has around 130,000 clones, roughly 79% seen once. The source of this sequence is a man aged 25-40 years in good health and CMV-seronegative. Sequencing used PBMCs.

CDR3 DNA: TGTGCCAGCAGCTTCCCCGGGACTTACGAGCAGTACTTC. Amino acid sequence: CASSFPGTYEQYF. The genes are TRBV7-9 and TRBJ2-7; D is perhaps TRBD2 (6 bases). The CDR3 spans 13 residues. In germline, CDR1 is SEHNR, CDR2 FQNEAQ (reference sequence). V lost 3 bases and J 4 bases, leaving 10 bases between the germline ends.